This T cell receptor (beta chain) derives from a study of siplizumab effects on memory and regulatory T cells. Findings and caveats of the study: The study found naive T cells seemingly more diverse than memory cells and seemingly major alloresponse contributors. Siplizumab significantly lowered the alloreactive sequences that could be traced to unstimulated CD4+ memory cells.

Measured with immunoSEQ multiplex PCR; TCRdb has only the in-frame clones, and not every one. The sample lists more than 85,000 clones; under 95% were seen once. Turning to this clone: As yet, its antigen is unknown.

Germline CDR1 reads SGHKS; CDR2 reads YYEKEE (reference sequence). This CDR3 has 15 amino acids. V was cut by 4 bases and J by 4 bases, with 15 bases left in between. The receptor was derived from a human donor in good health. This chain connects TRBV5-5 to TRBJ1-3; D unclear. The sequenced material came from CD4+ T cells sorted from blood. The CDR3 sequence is CASSPTWTPGNTIYF. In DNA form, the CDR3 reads TGTGCCAGCAGCCCCACATGGACGCCGGGAAACACCATATATTTT.